One sample yielded the 9 T cell receptor beta chains listed below, sequenced in a study of shared clonotypes between healthy human individuals. CD45RO-negative, CCR7-selected cells formed the naive CD8 fraction, which excluded terminally differentiated effector memory CD45RA+ cells. Assay used: immunoSEQ multiplex PCR; TCRdb lists only in-frame clones, some missing. The repertoire holds around 550,000 clones, with roughly 96% as singletons. Source material: naive CD8+ T cells sorted from blood. The receptors shown here come from a woman younger than 45 in good health.

This clone has just one count. The genes are TRBV28 and TRBJ2-1; 9 positions match TRBD2. Germline values: CDR1 MDHEN, CDR2 SYDVKM. The CDR3 is 16 amino acids. Trimming took 2 bases from V and 8 from J; bases not matched to a gene: 10. The DNA of the CDR3 is TGTGCCAGCAGTTTAGGTTTAGCGGGAGACATCGATGAGCAGTTCTTC. Its translation: CASSLGLAGDIDEQFF.

This chain joins TRBV6-1 and TRBJ1-2; D unresolved. The V end lost 1 base, the J end lost 5 bases, and 11 bases lay between the germline ends. CDR1 and CDR2 (germline): MNHNS, SASEGT. The CDR3 runs 14 residues. CDR3 sequence (DNA): TGTGCCAGCAGTGAAGTCAGTCGGACGTATGGCTACACCTTC. Residues: CASSEVSRTYGYTF.

CDR3 nucleotide sequence: TGTGCCACCAGCAGGGGGAGTGGGGGGGGATCCTACGAGCAGTACTTC. Its translation is CATSRGSGGGSYEQYF. The chain links TRBV15 to TRBJ2-7; 7 positions match TRBD2. The CDR3 runs to 16 residues. The V gene end was trimmed by 3 bases and the J gene end by 1 base; junction bases not matched to a gene: 9. Germline V CDR1 and CDR2: LNHNV, YYDKDF (reference sequence).

The chain carries TRBV29-1 and TRBJ1-1; 8 nucleotides line up with TRBD1. Germline trimming cut 4 bases from V and 10 bases from J; bases unmatched to any gene: 11. Germline V gene sequence: CDR1 SQVTM, CDR2 ANQGSEA. This CDR3 comprises 13 residues. The CDR3 region is CSVVPGGDGGAFF. The CDR3 DNA reads TGCAGCGTTGTCCCAGGGGGCGATGGGGGAGCTTTCTTT.

This chain uses TRBV28 with TRBJ1-5, with D tentatively TRBD1 (5 bases). Trimming stripped 5 bases from V and 0 bases from J, with 11 bases between. The CDR3 is 15 residues long. Germline CDR1 MDHEN, CDR2 SYDVKM. Here the CDR3 reads CASSQGPYSNQPQHF. The CDR3 DNA is TGTGCCAGCAGTCAGGGACCTTATAGCAATCAGCCCCAGCATTTT.

V and J are TRBV4-1 and TRBJ1-4, with a weak D call TRBD1 (6 bases). V was clipped by 4 bases and J by 4 bases, with 16 bases between them. In germline, CDR1 is MGHRA, CDR2 YSYEKL. This CDR3 has 16 residues. The CDR3 coding sequence is TGCGCCAGCAGCCTGCGTTACAGGGACCTTAATGAAAAACTGTTTTTT. It yields the protein CASSLRYRDLNEKLFF.

This chain joins TRBV28 and TRBJ2-4; D remains unclear. Germline V gene sequence: CDR1 MDHEN, CDR2 SYDVKM. The V end was cut by 3 bases, the J end by 0 bases, with 6 bases between. The CDR3 is made up of 14 amino acids. The CDR3 nucleotides are TGTGCCAGCAGTTTCGGAGTAGCCAAAAACATTCAGTACTTC. Encoded protein: CASSFGVAKNIQYF.

This rearrangement joins TRBV6-1 to TRBJ2-7, with D perhaps assigned TRBD1 or TRBD2 (5 bases each). This CDR3 has 14 amino acids. Trimming removed 4 bases at V and 2 bases at J, with 12 bases between. Germline V gene lookup returns CDR1 MNHNS and CDR2 SASEGT. The CDR3: CASSVVGTAYEQYF. As DNA, the CDR3 is TGTGCCAGCAGTGTGGTCGGGACCGCCTACGAGCAGTACTTC.

This chain links TRBV20-1 with TRBJ2-3; D ambiguous. Germline CDR1 DFQATT, CDR2 SNEGSKA (reference sequence). The CDR3 runs to 10 residues. Trimming pared 5 bases from V and 6 bases from J, leaving 6 bases between. The CDR3 region is CSAPWDTQYF. The CDR3 DNA follows: TGCAGTGCTCCCTGGGATACGCAGTATTTT.